These 7 T cell receptor beta chains share one sample of origin, sequenced in a study of Ad26.COV2.S vaccination and SARS-CoV-2 variants. This table comes from immunoSEQ multiplex PCR, and its TCRdb copy is limited to in-frame clones, with some not included. The repertoire holds over 400,000 clones, with about nine tenths as singletons. The treatment is: 19 received Ad26.COV2.S at low or high dose, single or two shots; about five received placebo; per-sample allocation not given. Sampling happened 63 days after the first vaccine or placebo injection. Sequenced here: peripheral blood, sampled in a trial of Ad26.COV2.S vaccine versus placebo. The receptors were gathered from a person aged 18-60 years who received the Ad26.COV2.S COVID-19 vaccine or a placebo.

In its sample, this clone was seen once. The J gene is TRBJ1-5, the V gene TRBV28; possibly TRBD1 for D (5 bases). The CDR3 runs 12 residues. CDR1 and CDR2 from the germline V gene are MDHEN and SYDVKM. The V gene lost 7 bases and the J gene lost 11 bases, with 15 bases spanning the gap. The CDR3 loop is CASNLQGKAQHF. The CDR3 region has the DNA TGTGCCAGCAATCTGCAGGGTAAGGCCCAGCATTTT.

The genes are TRBV7-2 and TRBJ1-6; 8 nucleotides align to TRBD1. This CDR3 comprises 15 residues. Germline values: CDR1 SGHTA, CDR2 FQGNSA. V dropped 2 bases and J dropped 7; count of bases not matched to a gene: 4. CDR3 in amino acids: CASSLQGAGNSPLHF. The CDR3 DNA reads as TGTGCCAGCAGCTTACAGGGGGCAGGAAATTCACCCCTCCACTTT.

The V and J genes are TRBV19 and TRBJ2-7, with D unresolved. Germline values: CDR1 LNHDA, CDR2 SQIVND (reference sequence). The CDR3 has 16 amino acids. Deletions cut 8 bases from V and 2 bases from J, with 22 bases between. The CDR3 bases are TGTGCCAGTCGCAATACGGGCCTTGGCGGAGCCTACGAGCAGTACTTC. Translated: CASRNTGLGGAYEQYF.

CDR3 amino acids: CASSAGGALDTIYF. The CDR3 DNA reads as TGTGCCAGCAGCGCAGGGGGCGCATTGGACACCATATATTTT. This rearrangement joins TRBV2 to TRBJ1-3; TRBD1 matches 8 bases. This CDR3 is built from 14 residues. J gave up 8 bases and V 6 bases, and 9 bases lay outside the gene matches. Germline V gives CDR1 SNHLY, CDR2 FYNNEI.

V gene TRBV27 combines with J gene TRBJ2-7; D is perhaps TRBD1 (6 bases). The germline CDR1 and CDR2 sequences are MNHEY and SMNVEV (reference sequence). The V end lost 0 bases, the J end lost 0 bases, and 21 bases lay between the germline ends. CDR3 size: 19 residues. CDR3 protein: CASSLSNPTGPGRSYEQYF. Written as DNA, the CDR3 is TGTGCCAGCAGTTTATCAAACCCTACAGGGCCCGGGCGCTCCTACGAGCAGTACTTC.

V and J are TRBV19 and TRBJ1-4; D perhaps matches TRBD1 (6 bases). This CDR3 region has 15 residues. Germline V CDR1 and CDR2: LNHDA, SQIVND (reference sequence). Deletions cut 5 bases from V and 8 bases from J, with 18 bases between. CDR3 region: CASSSRLGGGEKLFF. The CDR3 nucleotides read TGTGCCAGTAGTTCCCGACTAGGGGGAGGAGAAAAACTGTTTTTT.

This chain joins TRBV5-4 and TRBJ2-7; perhaps TRBD2 as D (6 bases). This CDR3 has 11 amino acids. The germline V and J ends were trimmed by 0 bases and 11 bases, with 9 bases remaining between them. Germline-derived CDR1 and CDR2 are SGHNT and YYREEE (reference sequence). The CDR3 spells CASSLGWEEYF. The CDR3 DNA is TGTGCCAGCAGCTTGGGGTGGGAGGAGTACTTC. Together with reference TRBV5-4 and TRBJ2-7, the CDR3 gives the full variable domain: ETGVTQSPTHLIKTRGQQVTLRCSSQSGHNTVSWYQQALGQGPQFIFQYYREEENGRGNFPPRFSGLQFPNYSSELNVNALELDDSALYLCASSLGWEEYFGPGTRLTVT.